The clone carrying this TCR beta chain was found a few times. Its matching antigen is unknown. The data belong to a study of T-cell reconstitution after alpha-beta-depleted transplantation in children. Findings and caveats of the study: Several hundred graft clones that had expanded were reportedly the source of alpha-beta T cells about two months after transplant.

Germline values: CDR1 SGHTA, CDR2 FQGNSA. This CDR3 is built from 15 residues. Trimming took off 3 bases at V and 4 bases at J, with 16 bases between the two ends. Unique molecular identifiers tagged the TCRbeta library. TCRdb independently ran MiXCR on the PCR reads; one entry per CDR3 protein. This sample has a few hundred thousand distinct CDR3 sequences, with around a tenth found just once. The chain has TRBV7-2 and TRBJ2-7, with D possibly being TRBD2 (5 bases). The input for sequencing was peripheral blood, taken 180 days after TCRalphabeta/CD19-depleted stem cell transplant. This receptor was obtained from a male patient aged 2-10 years who had a stem cell transplant for chronic granulomatous disease, so the T cells may come from the graft donor. The CDR3 coding sequence is TGTGCCAGCAGCTTCACGGACTTAGCTGCATACGAGCAGTACTTC. This codes for CASSFTDLAAYEQYF.